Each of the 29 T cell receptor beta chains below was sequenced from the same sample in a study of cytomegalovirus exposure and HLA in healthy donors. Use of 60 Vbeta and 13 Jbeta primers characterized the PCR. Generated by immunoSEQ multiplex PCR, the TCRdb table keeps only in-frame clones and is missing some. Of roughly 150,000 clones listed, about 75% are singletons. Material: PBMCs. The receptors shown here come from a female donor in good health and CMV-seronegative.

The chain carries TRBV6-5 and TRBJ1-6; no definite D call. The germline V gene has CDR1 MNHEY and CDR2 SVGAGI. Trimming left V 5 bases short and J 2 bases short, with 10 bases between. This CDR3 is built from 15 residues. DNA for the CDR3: TGTGCCAGCAGTACCTTAACAGCCTATAATTCACCCCTCCACTTT. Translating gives CASSTLTAYNSPLHF.

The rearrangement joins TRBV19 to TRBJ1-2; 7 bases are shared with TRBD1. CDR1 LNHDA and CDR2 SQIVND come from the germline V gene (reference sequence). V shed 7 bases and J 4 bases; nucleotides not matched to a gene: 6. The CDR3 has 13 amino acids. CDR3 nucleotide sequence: TGTGCCAGTAAGGGGGCAGAGCCCTATGGCTACACCTTC. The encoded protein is CASKGAEPYGYTF.

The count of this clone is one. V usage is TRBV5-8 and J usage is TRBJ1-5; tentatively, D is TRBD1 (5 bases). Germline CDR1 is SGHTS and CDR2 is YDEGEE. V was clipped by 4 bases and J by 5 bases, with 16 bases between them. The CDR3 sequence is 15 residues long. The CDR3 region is CASSPLGRVYQPQHF. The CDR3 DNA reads TGTGCCAGCAGCCCCCTGGGCAGGGTTTATCAGCCCCAGCATTTT.

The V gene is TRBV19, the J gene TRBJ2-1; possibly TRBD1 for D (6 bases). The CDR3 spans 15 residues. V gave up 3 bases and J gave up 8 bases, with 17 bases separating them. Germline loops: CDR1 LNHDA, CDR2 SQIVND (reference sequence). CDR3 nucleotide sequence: TGTGCCAGTAGTATCACAGGGCGCGTGGTCCATGAGCAGTTCTTC. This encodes CASSITGRVVHEQFF.

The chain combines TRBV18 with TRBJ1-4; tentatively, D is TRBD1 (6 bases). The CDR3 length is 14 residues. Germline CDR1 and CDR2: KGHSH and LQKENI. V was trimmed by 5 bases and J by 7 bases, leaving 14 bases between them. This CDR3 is CASSSQGLGEKLFF. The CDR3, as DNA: TGTGCCAGCTCATCCCAGGGGCTAGGTGAAAAACTGTTTTTT.

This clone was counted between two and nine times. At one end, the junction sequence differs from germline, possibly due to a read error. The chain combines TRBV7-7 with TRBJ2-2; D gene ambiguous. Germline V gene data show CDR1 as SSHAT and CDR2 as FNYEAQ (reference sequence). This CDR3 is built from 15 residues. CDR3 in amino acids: CASSRRAAGTGELFF. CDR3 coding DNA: TGTGCTAGCAGCCGCCGCGCGGCCGGCACCGGGGAGCTGTTTTTT.

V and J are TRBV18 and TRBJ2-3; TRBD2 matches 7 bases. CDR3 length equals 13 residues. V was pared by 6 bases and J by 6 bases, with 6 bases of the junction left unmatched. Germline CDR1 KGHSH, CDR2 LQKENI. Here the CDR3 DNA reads TGTGCCAGCTCTCTAGCGGATACGGATACGCAGTATTTT. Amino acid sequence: CASSLADTDTQYF.

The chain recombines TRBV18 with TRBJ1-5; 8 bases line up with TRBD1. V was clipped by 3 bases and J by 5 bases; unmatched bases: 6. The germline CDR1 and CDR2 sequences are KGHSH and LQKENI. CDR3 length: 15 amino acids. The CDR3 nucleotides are TGTGCCAGCTCACCCGTACAGGGGGTCGATCAGCCCCAGCATTTT. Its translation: CASSPVQGVDQPQHF.

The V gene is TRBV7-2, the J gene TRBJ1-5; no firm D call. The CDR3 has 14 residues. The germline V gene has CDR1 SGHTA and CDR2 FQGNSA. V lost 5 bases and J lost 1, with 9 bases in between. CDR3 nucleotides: TGTGCCAGCAGCCTGCGGGAGAGCAATCAGCCCCAGCATTTT. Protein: CASSLRESNQPQHF.

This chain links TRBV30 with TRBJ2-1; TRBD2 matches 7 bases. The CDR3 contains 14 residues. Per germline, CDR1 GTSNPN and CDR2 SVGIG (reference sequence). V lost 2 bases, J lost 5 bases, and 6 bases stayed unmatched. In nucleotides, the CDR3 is TGTGCCTGGAGTTTTAGCGGGCGCGACAATGAGCAGTTCTTC. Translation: CAWSFSGRDNEQFF.

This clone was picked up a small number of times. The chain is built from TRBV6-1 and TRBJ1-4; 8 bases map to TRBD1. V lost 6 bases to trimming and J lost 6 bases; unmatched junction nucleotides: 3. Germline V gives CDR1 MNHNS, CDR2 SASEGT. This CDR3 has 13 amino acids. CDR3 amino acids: CASRDRDHEKLFF. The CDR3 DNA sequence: TGTGCCAGCAGGGACAGGGATCATGAAAAACTGTTTTTT.

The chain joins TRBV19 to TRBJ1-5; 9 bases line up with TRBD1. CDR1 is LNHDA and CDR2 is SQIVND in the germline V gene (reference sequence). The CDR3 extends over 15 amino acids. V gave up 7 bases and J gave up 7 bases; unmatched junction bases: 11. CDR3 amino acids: CASTTMGTGKQPQHF. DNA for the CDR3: TGTGCCAGTACCACAATGGGGACAGGGAAACAGCCCCAGCATTTT.

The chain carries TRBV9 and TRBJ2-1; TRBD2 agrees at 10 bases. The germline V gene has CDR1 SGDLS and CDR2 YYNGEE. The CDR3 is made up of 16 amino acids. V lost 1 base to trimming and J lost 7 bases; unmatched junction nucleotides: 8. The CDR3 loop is CASSVSPSGRGNEQFF. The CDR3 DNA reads TGTGCCAGCAGCGTATCCCCTAGCGGGAGAGGTAATGAGCAGTTCTTC.

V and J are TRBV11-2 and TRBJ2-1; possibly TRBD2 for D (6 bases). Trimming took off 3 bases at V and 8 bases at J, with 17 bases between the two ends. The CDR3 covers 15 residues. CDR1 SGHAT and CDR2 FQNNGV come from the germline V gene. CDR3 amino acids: CASSFHSGLIYEQFF. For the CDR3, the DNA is TGTGCCAGCAGCTTCCATAGCGGTTTAATCTATGAGCAGTTCTTC.

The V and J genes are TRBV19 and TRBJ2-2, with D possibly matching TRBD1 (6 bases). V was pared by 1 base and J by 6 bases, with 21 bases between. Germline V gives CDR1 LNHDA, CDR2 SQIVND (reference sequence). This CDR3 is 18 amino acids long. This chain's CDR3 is CASSIAPLLDSPSGELFF. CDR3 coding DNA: TGTGCCAGTAGTATAGCCCCACTACTGGACAGTCCTTCCGGGGAGCTGTTTTTT.

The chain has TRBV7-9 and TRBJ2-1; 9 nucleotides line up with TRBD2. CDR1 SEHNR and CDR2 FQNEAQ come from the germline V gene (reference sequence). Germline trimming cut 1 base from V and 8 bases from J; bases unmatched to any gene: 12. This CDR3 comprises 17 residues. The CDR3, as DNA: TGTGCCAGCAGCTTAGTGGGTGGCGGTAGCGGGGGCCATGAGCAGTTCTTC. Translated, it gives CASSLVGGGSGGHEQFF.

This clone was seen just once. Here the CDR3 DNA reads TGTGCCAGCAGCTTAAGGACAACTAGCGGAACTTCCTACGAGCAGTACTTC. It codes for CASSLRTTSGTSYEQYF. The chain recombines TRBV5-5 with TRBJ2-7; TRBD2 matches at 8 bases. Germline CDR1 SGHKS, CDR2 YYEKEE (reference sequence). The length of the CDR3 is 17 residues. Germline trimming cut 2 bases from V and 1 base from J; bases unmatched to any gene: 11. The full variable domain, with the rest looked up from reference TRBV5-5 and TRBJ2-7, is DAGVTQSPTHLIKTRGQQVTLRCSPISGHKSVSWYQQVLGQGPQFIFQYYEKEERGRGNFPDRFSARQFPNYSSELNVNALLLGDSALYLCASSLRTTSGTSYEQYFGPGTRLTVT.

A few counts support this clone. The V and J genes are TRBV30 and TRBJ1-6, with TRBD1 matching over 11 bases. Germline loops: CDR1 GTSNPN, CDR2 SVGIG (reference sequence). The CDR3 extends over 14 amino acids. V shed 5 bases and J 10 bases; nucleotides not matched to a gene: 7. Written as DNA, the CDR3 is TGTGCCTGGGTCTTGGGACAGGGGGGATCACCCCTCCACTTT. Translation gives CAWVLGQGGSPLHF.

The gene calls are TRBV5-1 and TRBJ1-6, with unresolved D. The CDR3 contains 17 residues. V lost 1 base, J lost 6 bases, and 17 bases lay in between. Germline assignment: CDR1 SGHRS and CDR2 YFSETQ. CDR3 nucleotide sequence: TGCGCCAGCAGCTTGAGGGAGGCGGCAGCAATTAATTCACCCCTCCACTTT. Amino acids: CASSLREAAAINSPLHF.

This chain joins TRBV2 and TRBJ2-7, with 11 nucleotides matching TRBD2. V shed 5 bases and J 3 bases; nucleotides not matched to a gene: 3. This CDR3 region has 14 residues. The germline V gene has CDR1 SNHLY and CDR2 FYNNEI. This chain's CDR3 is CASSPGTSGYEQYF. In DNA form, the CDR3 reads TGTGCCAGCAGTCCCGGGACTAGCGGCTACGAGCAGTACTTC.

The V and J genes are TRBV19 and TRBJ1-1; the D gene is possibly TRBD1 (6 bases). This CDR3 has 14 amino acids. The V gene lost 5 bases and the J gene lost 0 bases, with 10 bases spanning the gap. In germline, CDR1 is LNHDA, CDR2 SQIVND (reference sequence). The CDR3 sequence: CASSVDSLNTEAFF. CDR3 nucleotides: TGTGCCAGTAGTGTGGACAGCTTGAACACTGAAGCTTTCTTT.

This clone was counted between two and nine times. CDR3 bases: TGTGCCAGCAGTTTATCGGGTAGCGGGAACCCCCAAGAGACCCAGTACTTC. Residues: CASSLSGSGNPQETQYF. The chain combines TRBV27 with TRBJ2-5, with TRBD2 matching over 8 bases. Germline V gene data show CDR1 as MNHEY and CDR2 as SMNVEV (reference sequence). J gave up 1 base and V 0 bases, and 7 bases lay outside the gene matches. CDR3 size: 17 residues.

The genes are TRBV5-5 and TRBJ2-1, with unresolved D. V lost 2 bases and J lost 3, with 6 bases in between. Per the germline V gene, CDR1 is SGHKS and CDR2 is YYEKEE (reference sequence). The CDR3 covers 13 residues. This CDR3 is CASSFDIYNEQFF. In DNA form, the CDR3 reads TGTGCCAGCAGCTTTGACATCTACAATGAGCAGTTCTTC. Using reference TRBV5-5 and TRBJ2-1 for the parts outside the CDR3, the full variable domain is DAGVTQSPTHLIKTRGQQVTLRCSPISGHKSVSWYQQVLGQGPQFIFQYYEKEERGRGNFPDRFSARQFPNYSSELNVNALLLGDSALYLCASSFDIYNEQFFGPGTRLTVL.

The CDR3 nucleotides read TGTGCCAGCAGCCGAGACGGAAACGGACTCCTCCACTTT. It specifies CASSRDGNGLLHF. V gene TRBV7-9 combines with J gene TRBJ1-6; D gene unclear. V was pared by 5 bases and J by 15 bases, with 17 bases between. Germline V gene sequence: CDR1 SEHNR, CDR2 FQNEAQ (reference sequence). CDR3 length: 13 amino acids. Full variable domain (outside the CDR3, taken from reference TRBV7-9 and TRBJ1-6): DTGVSQNPRHKITKRGQNVTFRCDPISEHNRLYWYRQTLGQGPEFLTYFQNEAQLEKSRLLSDRFSAERPKGSFSTLEIQRTEQGDSAMYLCASSRDGNGLLHFGNGTRLTVT.

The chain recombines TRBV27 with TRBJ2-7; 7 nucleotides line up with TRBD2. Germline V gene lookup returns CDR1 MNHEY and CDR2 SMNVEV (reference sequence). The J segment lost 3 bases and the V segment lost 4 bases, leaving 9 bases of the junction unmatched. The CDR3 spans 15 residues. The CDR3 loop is CASSSPLAGLYEQYF. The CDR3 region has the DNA TGTGCCAGCAGTTCTCCGTTAGCGGGTCTCTACGAGCAGTACTTC.

CDR3 region: CASKVSQDMVTGELFF. The CDR3 DNA reads as TGTGCCAGCAAAGTTTCCCAGGATATGGTCACCGGGGAGCTGTTTTTT. V is TRBV28 and J is TRBJ2-2; D ambiguous. Looked up from germline, CDR1 is MDHEN and CDR2 is SYDVKM. The V gene lost 7 bases and the J gene lost 4 bases, with 19 bases spanning the gap. CDR3 size: 16 residues.

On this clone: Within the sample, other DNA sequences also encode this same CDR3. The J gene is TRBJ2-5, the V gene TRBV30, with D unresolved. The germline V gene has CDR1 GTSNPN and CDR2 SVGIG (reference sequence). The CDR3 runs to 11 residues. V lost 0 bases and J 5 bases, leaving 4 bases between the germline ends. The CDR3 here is CAWSVRETQYF. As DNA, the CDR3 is TGTGCCTGGAGTGTACGGGAGACCCAGTACTTC.

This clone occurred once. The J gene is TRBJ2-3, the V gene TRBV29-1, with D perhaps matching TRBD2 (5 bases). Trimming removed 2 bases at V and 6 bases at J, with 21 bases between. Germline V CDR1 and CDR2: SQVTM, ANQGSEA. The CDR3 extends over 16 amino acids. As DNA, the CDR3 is TGCAGCGTTGAAAATCGGTCGGGCAGGAGGCGGGATACGCAGTATTTT. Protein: CSVENRSGRRRDTQYF.

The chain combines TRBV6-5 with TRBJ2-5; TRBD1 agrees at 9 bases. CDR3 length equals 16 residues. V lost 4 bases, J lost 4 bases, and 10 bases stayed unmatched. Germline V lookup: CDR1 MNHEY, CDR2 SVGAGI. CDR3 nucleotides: TGTGCCAGCAGTTCCCGGACAGGGGCGATCGTAGAGACCCAGTACTTC. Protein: CASSSRTGAIVETQYF.